This TCR beta chain was documented in a study of cytomegalovirus exposure and HLA in healthy donors. Libraries were prepared by immunoSEQ multiplex PCR; TCRdb keeps only in-frame clonotypes and omits some of them. This sample has tens of thousands of clones; about 89% occur once, and the top ten carry around 1.2%. V trimming: 0 bases; J trimming: 2 bases; junction bases outside the gene matches: 3. This CDR3 has 16 amino acids. Germline-derived CDR1 and CDR2 are SGHRS and YFSETQ. Study-wide findings and caveats: The listing of approximately 160 TCR beta chains classed them as cytomegalovirus-associated. Reported results showed that the classifier diagnosed cytomegalovirus status with high specificity and sensitivity. Clusters of TCRs from the first cohort tended to co-occur in the 120 validation repertoires (as a later analysis found).

This clone was counted only a few times. Its antigen remains unknown. Sequencing was carried out using PBMCs. This receptor was identified in a woman aged 18 to 35 in good health and CMV-seronegative. The chain couples TRBV5-1 to TRBJ2-2; 8 positions agree with TRBD1. The CDR3 DNA is TGCGCCAGCAGCTTGGGAGGGACAGGCAACACCGGGGAGCTGTTTTTT. Protein sequence: CASSLGGTGNTGELFF.